The present T cell receptor (beta chain) was sequenced within a study of CD8 T cells in ankylosing spondylitis. As for this clonotype: Its target is not known.

Study findings and constraints: Within matched ankylosing spondylitis synovial fluid, disease-linked clones were reportedly significantly enriched.

TCRdb re-derived calls from the 5' RACE reads in MiXCR, one entry per CDR3 protein. The data show 150,000 to 200,000 distinct CDR3 sequences, about a third seen once. V was pared by 4 bases and J by 7 bases, with 10 bases of the junction left unmatched. Germline V lookup: CDR1 SQVTM, CDR2 ANQGSEA. The CDR3 consists of 14 residues. The rearrangement joins TRBV29-1 to TRBJ1-2; TRBD1 agrees at 9 bases. The clonotype comes from a male donor with ankylosing spondylitis. Specimen: synovial fluid, either unsorted or a sorted T cell fraction (not recorded which). CDR3 bases: TGCAGCGTTGGATCCGGGACAGGGTCTAGTGGCTACACCTTC. This codes for CSVGSGTGSSGYTF.